The rows below give T cell receptor beta chains drawn from one sample of a study of read filtering for tumor transcriptome and immune sequencing. TCRdb used MiXCR to reprocess the reads, holding one entry per CDR3 protein. The sample contains 40,000 or so distinct CDR3 sequences, roughly 13% of which appear only once. Material: a population of CD138-negative cells sorted from bone marrow. These receptors all come from a donor at least 40 years old with multiple myeloma. Both conserved end residues are part of each CDR3. The D gene is left open where the match is weak. Clone size appears in some rows only: once, few, many, or a class for an expanded clone.

size	D	V	J	CDR3	DNA
many	TRBD1	TRBV6-2/TRBV6-3	TRBJ2-5	CASSYSPISTGRETQYF	TGTGCCAGCAGTTACTCCCCAATATCGACAGGGAGAGAGACCCAGTACTTC
medium-sized	.	TRBV6-6	TRBJ2-1	CASGLGNEQFF	TGTGCCAGCGGACTTGGCAATGAGCAGTTCTTC
many	TRBD1	TRBV7-9	TRBJ2-1	CASSLGYWMDRGSYNEQFF	TGTGCCAGCAGCTTAGGATATTGGATGGACAGGGGCTCCTACAATGAGCAGTTCTTC
many	.	TRBV24-1	TRBJ2-1	CATSEAGRDEQFF	TGTGCCACCAGTGAGGCGGGGCGGGATGAGCAGTTCTTC
many	.	TRBV7-9	TRBJ1-4	CASSPRMARIWEKLFF	TGTGCCAGCAGCCCGAGAATGGCCAGGATTTGGGAAAAACTGTTTTTT
many	.	TRBV4-2	TRBJ2-4	CASSQSDYAKNIQYF	TGTGCCAGCAGCCAATCTGACTACGCCAAAAACATTCAGTACTTC
many	.	TRBV5-5	TRBJ2-1	CASSHEFGNPEQFF	TGTGCCTCCTCCCACGAATTTGGGAACCCTGAGCAGTTCTTC
.	TRBD1	TRBV5-4	TRBJ2-1	CASRRDRISYNEQFF	TGTGCCAGCAGGAGGGACAGGATCTCCTACAATGAGCAGTTCTTC
many	.	TRBV11-2	TRBJ2-2	CASSFGQNTGELFF	TGTGCCAGCAGCTTTGGACAGAACACCGGGGAGCTGTTTTTT
many	TRBD2	TRBV24-1	TRBJ2-3	CATSGEAGGDTQYF	TGTGCCACCAGTGGGGAAGCGGGAGGAGATACGCAGTATTTT
many	.	TRBV20-1	TRBJ2-6	CSARSDSGANVLTF	TGCAGTGCTCGGTCGGACTCTGGGGCCAACGTCCTGACTTTC
many	TRBD2	TRBV10-3	TRBJ2-7	CAISEGAGGEQYF	TGTGCCATCAGTGAGGGAGCGGGAGGTGAGCAGTACTTC
many	.	TRBV20-1	TRBJ1-5	CSAHQGFGNQPQHF	TGCAGTGCTCATCAGGGGTTTGGCAATCAGCCCCAGCATTTT
many	TRBD2	TRBV7-2	TRBJ2-1	CASSPSVLAGVGEFF	TGTGCCAGCAGCCCCTCGGTCCTAGCGGGAGTCGGGGAGTTCTTC
many	.	TRBV29-1	TRBJ2-7	CSVIEGSKGVYEQYF	TGCAGCGTAATTGAGGGCAGTAAGGGAGTCTACGAGCAGTACTTC
.	.	TRBV3-1	TRBJ2-5	CASSQEHETQYF	TGTGCCAGCAGCCAAGAGCACGAGACCCAGTACTTC
many	.	TRBV6-2/TRBV6-3	TRBJ2-5	CATDIGVQETQYF	TGTGCCACCGATATAGGGGTCCAAGAGACCCAGTACTTC